Below are 30 T cell receptor beta chains sequenced from a single sample in a study of blood T cell repertoires in COVID-19. Profiling relied on immunoSEQ multiplex PCR, and the TCRdb table lists in-frame clones only, not all of them. The profile shows just over 95,000 clones, 82% of them singletons. The specimen was peripheral blood. The receptors were sampled from a man at least 80 years old with acute or convalescent COVID-19.

The chain joins TRBV27 to TRBJ2-7; TRBD1 matches 9 bases. Germline lookup yields CDR1 MNHEY and CDR2 SMNVEV (reference sequence). Trimming at V came to 4 bases and at J to 1 base, leaving 5 bases not matched to a gene. This CDR3 spans 15 amino acids. In DNA, the CDR3 is TGTGCCAGCAGTTCAACCGGGACAGGGTCCTACGAGCAGTACTTC. As protein: CASSSTGTGSYEQYF.

The chain recombines TRBV10-3 with TRBJ1-4, with a weak D call TRBD1 (5 bases). Trimming removed 6 bases from V and 1 base from J, with 12 bases in between. The CDR3 totals 15 residues. Per the germline V gene, CDR1 is ENHRY and CDR2 is SYGVKD. This CDR3 reads CAIRGEAETNEKLFF. The DNA of the CDR3 is TGTGCCATCAGAGGGGAGGCGGAAACTAATGAAAAACTGTTTTTT.

The V and J genes are TRBV18 and TRBJ2-5, with D possibly TRBD2 on 5 matching bases. The V gene lost 0 bases and the J gene lost 5 bases, with 7 bases spanning the gap. Germline lookup yields CDR1 KGHSH and CDR2 LQKENI. The CDR3 sequence is 13 residues long. The CDR3: CASSPPTGETQYF. CDR3 DNA: TGTGCCAGCTCACCACCGACGGGGGAGACCCAGTACTTC.

This clone was seen a few times. The chain carries TRBV6-2 or TRBV6-3 and TRBJ1-5; 12 nucleotides agree with TRBD1. The CDR3 is 15 amino acids. V lost 5 bases to trimming and J lost 5 bases; unmatched junction nucleotides: 4. Germline-derived CDR1 and CDR2 are MNHEY and SVGEGT. The CDR3 bases are TGTGCCAGCAGTGCGGGACAGGGGGCAGATCAGCCCCAGCATTTT. It yields the protein CASSAGQGADQPQHF.

The table lists this clone with a few counts. The rearrangement links TRBV6-4 to TRBJ2-1, with 9 nucleotides matching TRBD2. This CDR3 is built from 14 residues. Germline-derived CDR1 and CDR2 are MRHNA and SNTAGT. The trim removed 6 bases at V and 10 bases at J, leaving 10 bases unmatched. The CDR3 loop is CASSVGTSKGEQFF. DNA for the CDR3: TGTGCCAGCAGCGTCGGGACTAGCAAAGGGGAGCAGTTCTTC.

The chain employs TRBV7-8 and TRBJ2-5, with D possibly matching TRBD1 (5 bases). This CDR3 has 13 residues. V gave up 5 bases and J gave up 4 bases, with 11 bases separating them. CDR1 and CDR2 (germline): SGHVS, FQNEAQ. The CDR3 sequence is CASSPPRGETQYF. CDR3 sequence (DNA): TGTGCCAGCAGCCCCCCAAGGGGAGAGACCCAGTACTTC.

This sequence joins TRBV27 and TRBJ2-3; 7 bases line up with TRBD1. The CDR3 consists of 15 residues. Germline CDR1 is MNHEY and CDR2 is SMNVEV (reference sequence). The V segment lost 3 bases and the J segment 1 base; nucleotides outside the gene matches: 4. CDR3 sequence: CASSLGQTRTDTQYF. The DNA for the CDR3 is TGTGCCAGCAGTTTGGGACAGACTCGCACAGATACGCAGTATTTT.

The gene calls are TRBV5-1 and TRBJ2-3; D gene ambiguous. V was trimmed by 0 bases and J by 1 base, leaving 9 bases between them. The length of the CDR3 is 15 residues. The germline CDR1 and CDR2 sequences are SGHRS and YFSETQ. CDR3 residues: CASSLVLDRTDTQYF. The DNA for the CDR3 is TGCGCCAGCAGCTTGGTGCTAGATCGCACAGATACGCAGTATTTT.

The CDR3 protein is CASSFGAAGEQYF. CDR3 coding DNA: TGTGCCAGCAGTTTTGGGGCAGCTGGTGAGCAGTACTTC. The J gene is TRBJ2-7, the V gene TRBV12-3 or TRBV12-4, with D perhaps matching TRBD1 (5 bases). This CDR3 has 13 amino acids. Trimming took off 3 bases at V and 7 bases at J, with 13 bases between the two ends.

This rearrangement joins TRBV19 to TRBJ1-2; D possibly corresponds to TRBD1 (6 bases). Germline V lookup: CDR1 LNHDA, CDR2 SQIVND (reference sequence). The CDR3 is made up of 15 amino acids. V lost 4 bases and J 2 bases, leaving 14 bases between the germline ends. The CDR3 DNA is TGTGCCAGTAGTACTCCTACAGGGCTGAACTATGGCTACACCTTC. It specifies CASSTPTGLNYGYTF. Filled out from reference TRBV19 and TRBJ1-2, the complete variable domain reads DGGITQSPKYLFRKEGQNVTLSCEQNLNHDAMYWYRQDPGQGLRLIYYSQIVNDFQKGDIAEGYSVSREKKESFPLTVTSAQKNPTAFYLCASSTPTGLNYGYTFGSGTRLTVV.

CDR3 protein: CATSEGGTGNQPQHF. The CDR3 region has the DNA TGTGCCACCAGTGAGGGGGGAACGGGCAATCAGCCCCAGCATTTT. The chain employs TRBV24-1 and TRBJ1-5, with TRBD1 as a possible D gene (5 bases). From germline, CDR1 is KGHDR and CDR2 SFDVKD. The length of the CDR3 is 15 residues. V shed 4 bases and J shed 2 bases, with 11 bases lying between them.

The chain recombines TRBV30 with TRBJ1-5, with D hard to call. Trimming cost V 3 bases and J 6 bases, with 21 bases left between them. The germline V gene has CDR1 GTSNPN and CDR2 SVGIG (reference sequence). This CDR3 has 16 residues. CDR3 residues: CAWRRREGFVGQPQHF. CDR3 DNA sequence: TGTGCCTGGAGACGACGAGAGGGATTTGTCGGTCAGCCCCAGCATTTT.

With regard to this clone: At one boundary the junction diverges from the germline segment, which might be a read error. V usage is TRBV7-7 and J usage is TRBJ2-7; D perhaps matches TRBD2 (5 bases). The CDR3 sequence is 13 residues long. Germline V gene lookup returns CDR1 SSHAT and CDR2 FNYEAQ (reference sequence). CDR3 sequence reads: CASSLARGYEQYF. The CDR3 nucleotides read TGTGCTAGCAGCTTAGCACGGGGATACGAGCAGTACTTC.

The CDR3 here is CASSERGSSNYGYTF. CDR3 DNA: TGTGCCAGCAGTGAAAGGGGCAGTAGTAACTATGGCTACACCTTC. The rearrangement uses TRBV6-1 and TRBJ1-2, with D possibly matching TRBD1 (5 bases). Trimming pared 2 bases from V and 1 base from J, leaving 11 bases between. Germline assignment: CDR1 MNHNS and CDR2 SASEGT. CDR3 length: 15 residues.

The gene calls are TRBV19 and TRBJ1-5; D uncertain. CDR1 LNHDA and CDR2 SQIVND come from the germline V gene (reference sequence). V was shortened by 1 base and J by 0 bases, with 7 bases between the two germline ends. There are 15 residues in the CDR3. Here the CDR3 reads CASSIGHLSNQPQHF. CDR3 coding DNA: TGTGCCAGTAGTATAGGACACCTTAGCAATCAGCCCCAGCATTTT. Variable domain in full (rest from reference TRBV19 and TRBJ1-5): DGGITQSPKYLFRKEGQNVTLSCEQNLNHDAMYWYRQDPGQGLRLIYYSQIVNDFQKGDIAEGYSVSREKKESFPLTVTSAQKNPTAFYLCASSIGHLSNQPQHFGDGTRLSIL.

The V gene is TRBV29-1, the J gene TRBJ1-1; a weak D match, TRBD1 (5 bases). The length of the CDR3 is 12 residues. Germline CDR1 SQVTM, CDR2 ANQGSEA. V lost 4 bases and J 6 bases, leaving 12 bases between the germline ends. CDR3 DNA sequence: TGCAGCGTTGCGGGGGGAACGGCTGAAGCTTTCTTT. It specifies CSVAGGTAEAFF.

The chain carries TRBV28 and TRBJ2-7; D is possibly TRBD2 (5 bases). This CDR3 is 12 amino acids long. CDR1 MDHEN and CDR2 SYDVKM come from the germline V gene. Trimming cost V 5 bases and J 2 bases, with 7 bases left between them. CDR3 bases: TGTGCCAGCAGTAGGGAGACCTACGAGCAGTACTTC. Amino acids: CASSRETYEQYF.

For this clone: Mismatch with germline at one junction end may stem from a read error. J is TRBJ2-1 and V is TRBV2; 9 bases fit TRBD2. Germline V gives CDR1 SNHLY, CDR2 FYNNEI. CDR3 size: 12 residues. The CDR3 DNA follows: TGTGCCAGCAGTGTGAAGGGGACTAGCCAGCTCTTC. This codes for CASSVKGTSQLF.

This clone was counted a few times. J is TRBJ2-7 and V is TRBV27, with TRBD2 as a possible D gene (6 bases). Trimming left V 4 bases short and J 0 bases short, with 10 bases between. This CDR3 region has 14 residues. CDR1 is MNHEY and CDR2 is SMNVEV in the germline V gene (reference sequence). The CDR3 is CASSYGGVSYEQYF. For the CDR3, the DNA is TGTGCCAGCAGTTATGGAGGGGTCTCCTACGAGCAGTACTTC.

The chain couples TRBV7-2 to TRBJ2-6; D gene uncertain. V was trimmed by 5 bases and J by 0 bases, leaving 5 bases between them. CDR3 length: 14 residues. Germline V gene sequence: CDR1 SGHTA, CDR2 FQGNSA. The CDR3 region is CASSVYSGANVLTF. The CDR3 nucleotides are TGTGCCAGCAGCGTATACTCTGGGGCCAACGTCCTGACTTTC.

This clone was detected only a few times. This chain links TRBV7-2 with TRBJ2-5; D call uncertain. CDR3 length: 11 residues. CDR1 SGHTA and CDR2 FQGNSA come from the germline V gene. Trimming took 6 bases from V and 1 from J, leaving 3 bases between them. The CDR3 region is CASSLQETQYF. Here the CDR3 DNA reads TGTGCCAGCAGTCTCCAAGAGACCCAGTACTTC.

This clone was counted a single time. The chain is built from TRBV4-1 and TRBJ2-1; 11 positions match TRBD2. Germline V gene sequence: CDR1 MGHRA, CDR2 YSYEKL. The junction had 6 bases not matched to a gene; V was cut back by 4 bases and J by 4 bases. CDR3 length: 16 amino acids. The CDR3 protein is CASSPRGLAVYNEQFF. CDR3 DNA: TGCGCCAGCAGCCCCAGGGGACTAGCGGTTTACAATGAGCAGTTCTTC.

The chain employs TRBV19 and TRBJ2-2; 8 bases are shared with TRBD1. J lost 6 bases, V lost 3 bases, and 9 bases had no gene match. This CDR3 comprises 16 residues. Germline V CDR1 and CDR2: LNHDA, SQIVND (reference sequence). This CDR3 reads CASSIAGTGRAGELFF. The CDR3 region has the DNA TGTGCCAGTAGTATTGCAGGGACAGGACGCGCCGGGGAGCTGTTTTTT.

The chain employs TRBV9 and TRBJ2-3, with D possibly TRBD2 on 5 matching bases. The ends were cut back, 0 bases at V and 1 base at J, with 9 bases in the middle. In germline, CDR1 is SGDLS, CDR2 YYNGEE. The CDR3 contains 15 residues. The DNA for the CDR3 is TGTGCCAGCAGCGTAGCTAGCCAGGGCACAGATACGCAGTATTTT. It translates to CASSVASQGTDTQYF.

The rearrangement links TRBV10-3 to TRBJ2-5; maybe TRBD2 (5 bases). Germline V gene data show CDR1 as ENHRY and CDR2 as SYGVKD. This CDR3 comprises 12 residues. The V end was cut by 8 bases, the J end by 1 base, with 8 bases between. The CDR3 region has the DNA TGTGCCATCGGGAGTACCCAAGAGACCCAGTACTTC. This codes for CAIGSTQETQYF.

The rearrangement joins TRBV10-3 to TRBJ2-7; 9 positions agree with TRBD2. Unmatched junction bases numbered 12, after V lost 8 bases and J lost 4 bases. The CDR3 is 15 amino acids. Germline values: CDR1 ENHRY, CDR2 SYGVKD. As DNA, the CDR3 is TGTGCCATCGGGGGGGCGGTAGCGGGAGTATACGAGCAGTACTTC. Residues: CAIGGAVAGVYEQYF.

The table lists this clone with a count of one. The rearrangement links TRBV7-2 to TRBJ2-5; 12 nucleotides match TRBD2. Per germline, CDR1 SGHTA and CDR2 FQGNSA. The CDR3 is made up of 16 amino acids. Unmatched junction bases numbered 11, after V lost 7 bases and J lost 5 bases. CDR3 coding DNA: TGTGCCAGCACCCGACTAGCGGGAGCAATCTATGAGACCCAGTACTTC. Translated: CASTRLAGAIYETQYF.

The genes are TRBV7-6 and TRBJ2-1; D is possibly TRBD2 (6 bases). Germline-derived CDR1 and CDR2 are SGHVS and FNYEAQ. The CDR3 covers 13 residues. Trimming cost V 9 bases and J 3 bases, with 12 bases left between them. CDR3 residues: CASTGRGYNEQFF. The CDR3 region has the DNA TGTGCCAGTACGGGGCGGGGCTACAATGAGCAGTTCTTC. Based on the CDR3 plus reference TRBV7-6 and TRBJ2-1, the full variable domain is GAGVSQSPRYKVTKRGQDVALRCDPISGHVSLYWYRQALGQGPEFLTYFNYEAQQDKSGLPNDRFSAERPEGSISTLTIQRTEQRDSAMYRCASTGRGYNEQFFGPGTRLTVL.

The chain carries TRBV7-6 and TRBJ2-1; 9 nucleotides match TRBD1. V was pared by 4 bases and J by 4 bases, with 11 bases of the junction left unmatched. Germline CDR1 SGHVS, CDR2 FNYEAQ. This CDR3 has 17 amino acids. The CDR3 nucleotides are TGTGCCAGCAGCTACTTCACGGGACAGGGTATATACAATGAGCAGTTCTTC. Amino acid sequence: CASSYFTGQGIYNEQFF.

This chain joins TRBV14 and TRBJ2-3; D might be TRBD2 (5 bases). Germline V gene data show CDR1 as SGHDN and CDR2 as FVKESK. There are 14 residues in the CDR3. V was shortened by 0 bases and J by 4 bases, with 8 bases between the two germline ends. CDR3 sequence (DNA): TGTGCCAGCAGCCAAGACCTAGCCTCAGATACGCAGTATTTT. Translating gives CASSQDLASDTQYF.